The present T cell receptor beta chain was sequenced within a study of monozygotic twins with inflammatory bowel disease. Study results and caveats: Lower sharing of clonotypes with other individuals was seen in IBD patients than in healthy twins. This was most marked in patients showing signs of disease activity.

Concerning this clonotype: Its antigen is unknown.

The CDR3 covers 13 residues. Germline lookup yields CDR1 SGHTA and CDR2 FQGNSA. TCRdb processed the 5' RACE reads again and assigns one entry to each CDR3 protein, with no DNA. This table lists under 130,000 distinct CDR3 sequences. The receptor was derived from a human donor with ulcerative colitis or Crohn's disease, or a healthy co-twin of an affected twin (not recorded which). The sample taken for sequencing was blood. The V call is TRBV7-2, the J call TRBJ2-1; checking the TCRdb D call of TRBD1 is not possible without DNA. CDR3 sequence: CASSDDRGTKQFF.